One and the same sample provided the 26 T cell receptor beta chains below, sequenced in a study of vaccination effects on CD4 cells after COVID-19. The protocol was immunoSEQ multiplex PCR, while the TCRdb copy is restricted to in-frame clones and leaves out a portion. The sample lists 37,000 or so clones, about 62% occurring once. The culture ran for less than 12 days, and then CD4+ T cells were isolated. As their vaccination, participants received two doses of either BNT162b2 or mRNA-1273. Their specific antigens are unknown. The sample here was CD4+ T cells from PBMCs cultured without peptide, taken after COVID-19 vaccination. These receptors all stem from a human donor who received a COVID-19 vaccine.

This clone was detected only once. The rearrangement joins TRBV12-3 or TRBV12-4 to TRBJ1-1; no clear D gene. CDR3 length equals 13 residues. Trimming stripped 4 bases from V and 1 base from J, with 7 bases between. The CDR3 region has the DNA TGTGCCAGCAGTTCATTGGAGAACACTGAAGCTTTCTTT. Its protein is CASSSLENTEAFF.

The chain carries TRBV18 and TRBJ1-2; TRBD1 agrees at 9 bases. Germline loops: CDR1 KGHSH, CDR2 LQKENI. V was clipped by 5 bases and J by 8 bases; unmatched bases: 9. The CDR3 is 14 amino acids. In DNA, the CDR3 is TGTGCCAGCTCAAGCGCCGGGACAGGGAACGGCTACACCTTC. This codes for CASSSAGTGNGYTF.

The chain recombines TRBV29-1 with TRBJ1-1; D is undetermined. The CDR3 sequence is 10 residues long. Germline CDR1 SQVTM, CDR2 ANQGSEA. V lost 4 bases to trimming and J lost 7 bases, with 7 bases between them. The CDR3 sequence: CSVVRSEAFF. Here the CDR3 DNA reads TGCAGCGTTGTGAGGAGTGAAGCTTTCTTT.

This chain joins TRBV7-6 and TRBJ1-4; D ambiguous. The CDR3 is 14 residues long. Germline CDR1 is SGHVS and CDR2 is FNYEAQ. Trimming removed 0 bases from V and 7 bases from J, with 9 bases in between. This CDR3 is CASSLAGRGEKLFF. The CDR3 region has the DNA TGTGCCAGCAGCTTAGCAGGGAGAGGTGAAAAACTGTTTTTT.

The rearrangement joins TRBV27 to TRBJ2-7, with 9 bases that match TRBD1. The CDR3 is 14 residues long. Losses at the gene ends were 6 bases for V and 6 bases for J; bases not matched to a gene: 9. Germline CDR1 MNHEY, CDR2 SMNVEV (reference sequence). CDR3 sequence: CASSQQGARGEQYF. In DNA, the CDR3 is TGTGCCAGCAGCCAACAGGGGGCTCGGGGCGAGCAGTACTTC.

A few counts support this clone. The rearrangement joins TRBV5-1 to TRBJ2-2; possible D gene TRBD2, 5 bases. V was pared by 0 bases and J by 4 bases, with 16 bases between. This CDR3 has 17 amino acids. In germline, CDR1 is SGHRS, CDR2 YFSETQ. CDR3 coding DNA: TGCGCCAGCAGCTTGGGGGAGAAGACTCACACCACCGGGGAGCTGTTTTTT. Protein: CASSLGEKTHTTGELFF.

This clone has just a few counts. CDR3 in DNA: TGTGCCAGCAGCTTAGACTCTGGGGGGAGTGGAGTATACACCGGGGAGCTGTTTTTT. This sequence encodes CASSLDSGGSGVYTGELFF. The V and J genes are TRBV7-7 and TRBJ2-2; D might be TRBD2 (6 bases). The CDR3 covers 19 residues. Trimming took off 1 base at V and 3 bases at J, with 21 bases between the two ends. The germline gives CDR1 SSHAT, CDR2 FNYEAQ (reference sequence).

The rearrangement links TRBV3-1 (or the pseudogene TRBV3-2) to TRBJ2-3; TRBD2 aligns across 12 bases. This CDR3 contains 17 residues. Germline V gene data show CDR1 as LGHDT and CDR2 as YNNKEL (reference sequence). Trimming at V came to 4 bases and at J to 0 bases, leaving 5 bases not matched to a gene. The CDR3 DNA reads TGTGCCAGCAGCCCTCCCCTAGCGGGGGGGAGCACAGATACGCAGTATTTT. Its protein is CASSPPLAGGSTDTQYF.

In this sample, this clone turned up a few times. This rearrangement joins TRBV18 to TRBJ2-7; the D is unclear. This CDR3 is built from 14 residues. V was cut by 2 bases and J by 0 bases, with 8 bases left in between. CDR1 KGHSH and CDR2 LQKENI come from the germline V gene. CDR3 coding DNA: TGTGCCAGCTCACCAAGACCCGACTCCTACGAGCAGTACTTC. It translates to CASSPRPDSYEQYF.

This sequence joins TRBV18 and TRBJ2-7, with TRBD2 identical over 9 bases. V gave up 4 bases and J gave up 5 bases; unmatched junction bases: 18. CDR3 length equals 18 residues. Per the germline V gene, CDR1 is KGHSH and CDR2 is LQKENI. Written as DNA, the CDR3 is TGTGCCAGCTCACTCAGAGGGTTTCGGACTAGCGCTTCTCACGAGCAGTACTTC. It encodes CASSLRGFRTSASHEQYF.

The CDR3 reads CASSQVYRDFGGYTF. CDR3 DNA sequence: TGTGCCAGCAGCCAAGTTTACAGGGACTTTGGTGGCTACACCTTC. This chain joins TRBV4-2 and TRBJ1-2, with D possibly matching TRBD1 (6 bases). The germline CDR1 and CDR2 sequences are LGHNA and YNFKEQ. The CDR3 runs to 15 residues. Between the trimmed V and J ends, which lost 1 base and 7 bases, there was a span of 16 bases.

This sequence joins TRBV30 and TRBJ1-1, with D perhaps TRBD1 (5 bases). The CDR3 spans 14 residues. The germline V gene has CDR1 GTSNPN and CDR2 SVGIG (reference sequence). V shed 4 bases and J shed 7 bases, with 19 bases lying between them. The CDR3 bases are TGTGCCTGGAAGCAGATGGGGGTAGCCGGTGAAGCTTTCTTT. This gives the protein CAWKQMGVAGEAFF.

The rearrangement links TRBV5-4 to TRBJ2-7; TRBD2 might be the D (5 bases). In germline, CDR1 is SGHNT, CDR2 YYREEE (reference sequence). Between the trimmed V and J ends, which lost 3 bases and 2 bases, there was a span of 6 bases. The CDR3 totals 12 residues. CDR3 in amino acids: CASSSGTYEQYF. In DNA, the CDR3 is TGTGCCAGCAGCTCCGGGACCTACGAGCAGTACTTC. Drawing the rest from reference TRBV5-4 and TRBJ2-7, the complete variable domain is ETGVTQSPTHLIKTRGQQVTLRCSSQSGHNTVSWYQQALGQGPQFIFQYYREEENGRGNFPPRFSGLQFPNYSSELNVNALELDDSALYLCASSSGTYEQYFGPGTRLTVT.

The chain couples TRBV10-1 to TRBJ1-1; 9 bases are shared with TRBD1. V shed 2 bases, J shed 1 base, and the junction held 5 bases outside the gene matches. CDR3 length equals 16 residues. The V gene's germline CDR1 is WNHNN and CDR2 SYGVQD (reference sequence). DNA for the CDR3: TGCGCCAGCAGTGAGGGGTACAGGGGGCCGAACACTGAAGCTTTCTTT. It translates to CASSEGYRGPNTEAFF.

This clone has just one count. The chain recombines TRBV6-1 with TRBJ1-1; no clear D. Germline V CDR1 and CDR2: MNHNS, SASEGT. Deletions cut 1 base from V and 5 bases from J, with 5 bases between. The CDR3 is made up of 12 amino acids. Here the CDR3 DNA reads TGTGCCAGCAGTGAAGGCCCTACTGAAGCTTTCTTT. The encoded protein is CASSEGPTEAFF.

The chain carries TRBV10-2 and TRBJ2-5; unclear D gene. The CDR3 is made up of 13 amino acids. CDR1 is WSHSY and CDR2 is SAAADI in the germline V gene. V lost 4 bases and J lost 5, with 11 bases in between. CDR3 bases: TGCGCCAGCAGTGTGGTCGGCGCCGAGACCCAGTACTTC. This sequence encodes CASSVVGAETQYF.

This chain uses TRBV2 with TRBJ2-7; the match to TRBD1 covers 9 bases. CDR1 and CDR2 from the germline V gene are SNHLY and FYNNEI. The CDR3 contains 14 residues. V trimming: 5 bases; J trimming: 2 bases; junction bases outside the gene matches: 4. The CDR3 spells CASSIQGAPYEQYF. The CDR3 nucleotides read TGTGCCAGCAGTATACAGGGGGCTCCCTACGAGCAGTACTTC. Combining the CDR3 with reference TRBV2 and TRBJ2-7 gives the whole variable domain EPEVTQTPSHQVTQMGQEVILRCVPISNHLYFYWYRQILGQKVEFLVSFYNNEISEKSEIFDDQFSVERPDGSNFTLKIRSTKLEDSAMYFCASSIQGAPYEQYFGPGTRLTVT.

The rearrangement joins TRBV18 to TRBJ1-3; 8 bases are a match to TRBD1. The CDR3 is made up of 15 amino acids. J gave up 7 bases and V 2 bases, and 7 bases lay outside the gene matches. The V gene's germline CDR1 is KGHSH and CDR2 LQKENI. DNA of the CDR3: TGTGCCAGCTCACCAACTAACTACAGGGGGAACACCATATATTTT. It translates to CASSPTNYRGNTIYF. Combining the CDR3 with reference TRBV18 and TRBJ1-3 gives the whole variable domain NAGVMQNPRHLVRRRGQEARLRCSPMKGHSHVYWYRQLPEEGLKFMVYLQKENIIDESGMPKERFSAEFPKEGPSILRIQQVVRGDSAAYFCASSPTNYRGNTIYFGEGSWLTVV.

This rearrangement joins TRBV11-3 to TRBJ1-6; D is ambiguous. CDR3 size: 15 residues. The V and J ends lost 1 base and 8 bases respectively, with 12 bases between them. Per germline, CDR1 SGHNT and CDR2 YENEEA. The CDR3 here is CASSLVRQPYSPLHF. CDR3 nucleotides: TGTGCCAGCAGCTTAGTAAGGCAGCCTTATTCACCCCTCCACTTT.

The chain has TRBV6-2 or TRBV6-3 and TRBJ1-1, with 9 nucleotides matching TRBD1. The CDR3 is made up of 16 amino acids. CDR1 and CDR2 (germline): MNHEY, SVGEGT. Unmatched junction bases numbered 10, after V lost 4 bases and J lost 4 bases. Here the CDR3 reads CASSWDRERVFTEAFF. CDR3 in DNA: TGTGCCAGCAGTTGGGACAGGGAAAGGGTTTTCACTGAAGCTTTCTTT.

This clone showed up just once. The gene calls are TRBV5-6 and TRBJ1-1; TRBD1 aligns across 10 bases. The V segment lost 5 bases and the J segment 3 bases; nucleotides outside the gene matches: 10. CDR1 SGHDT and CDR2 YYEEEE come from the germline V gene. The CDR3 has 16 amino acids. Here the CDR3 DNA reads TGTGCCAGCAGACGAGTACTTGGGACAGGGGACACTGAAGCTTTCTTT. Amino acid sequence: CASRRVLGTGDTEAFF.

The chain uses TRBV24-1 and TRBJ2-7; 10 nucleotides agree with TRBD2. Unmatched junction bases numbered 5, after V lost 1 base and J lost 3 bases. Germline V CDR1 and CDR2: KGHDR, SFDVKD. The CDR3 length is 16 residues. This chain's CDR3 is CATSDFLTSGYYEQYF. CDR3 DNA sequence: TGTGCCACCAGTGATTTCTTGACTAGCGGGTACTACGAGCAGTACTTC.

The gene calls are TRBV1 and TRBJ1-2; the D call TRBD1 from the table was never checked on the DNA. TRBV1 is an annotated pseudogene. CDR3 length equals 20 residues. As DNA, the CDR3 is TGCACCAGCAGCCAAGACCCACACGTCCTACGGGACAGGGAGATAGATGGCTACACCTTC. It yields the protein CTSSQDPHVLRDREIDGYTF.

The chain joins TRBV6-5 to TRBJ1-5, with no clear D. Trimming took off 7 bases at V and 5 bases at J, with 12 bases between the two ends. The CDR3 is 13 amino acids. CDR1 and CDR2 from the germline V gene are MNHEY and SVGAGI. The CDR3 loop is CASNQHDDQPQHF. CDR3 nucleotide sequence: TGTGCCAGCAATCAGCATGACGATCAGCCCCAGCATTTT.

V is TRBV9 and J is TRBJ2-1; 7 positions match TRBD2. The CDR3 contains 18 residues. In germline, CDR1 is SGDLS, CDR2 YYNGEE. J was trimmed by 0 bases and V by 2 bases; bases with no gene match: 11. The CDR3 sequence is CASSVNDGAGSSYNEQFF. CDR3 bases: TGTGCCAGCAGCGTGAACGACGGAGCGGGGAGCTCCTACAATGAGCAGTTCTTC.

By sample fraction, this clone is medium-sized. This sequence joins TRBV7-2 and TRBJ1-5; TRBD1 is a possible D gene (5 bases). V was clipped by 1 base and J by 0 bases, with 10 bases between them. CDR1 SGHTA and CDR2 FQGNSA come from the germline V gene. This CDR3 has 16 amino acids. The CDR3 is CASSLVGVSSNQPQHF. DNA of the CDR3: TGTGCCAGCAGCTTAGTGGGGGTCAGTAGCAATCAGCCCCAGCATTTT.